These T cell receptor beta chains were read from a single sample in a study of shared clonotypes between healthy human individuals. Produced via immunoSEQ multiplex PCR; TCRdb's table is partial and in-frame only. This repertoire shows about 1 million clones, roughly 70% found once; its top ten account for approximately 1.5%. Sequencing was done on a sample of memory CD4+ T cells sorted from blood. The source is a man aged 18 to 30 in good health. CDR3s include the opening cysteine and the closing phenylalanine or tryptophan. Fields, in order: clone size, J gene, V gene, D gene, CDR3 DNA, CDR3 protein. The D gene is left open where the match is weak. Not every row has a clone size; where given, it reads once, few, many or a size class.

abundance: .
j_gene: TRBJ2-1
v_gene: TRBV4-3
d_gene: TRBD2
CDR3nt: TGCGCCAGCAGTCGGAGCGGGGTGTGGGGTGAGCAGTTCTTC
CDR3aa: CASSRSGVWGEQFF

abundance: once
j_gene: TRBJ2-1
v_gene: TRBV4-3
d_gene: TRBD1
CDR3nt: TGCGCCAGCAGCCAAGATTGGGACAGGGTAAGGTCCTACAATGAGCAGTTCTTC
CDR3aa: CASSQDWDRVRSYNEQFF

abundance: once
j_gene: TRBJ2-5
v_gene: TRBV5-1
d_gene: .
CDR3nt: TGCGCCAGCAGCCTTGGCCCGACAGGCTCCCAAGAGACCCAGTACTTC
CDR3aa: CASSLGPTGSQETQYF

abundance: .
j_gene: TRBJ2-3
v_gene: TRBV5-6
d_gene: TRBD2
CDR3nt: TGTGCCAGCAGCCCCCTTGGACTAGCGGCTAGCACAGATACGCAGTATTTT
CDR3aa: CASSPLGLAASTDTQYF

abundance: once
j_gene: TRBJ1-1
v_gene: TRBV10-3
d_gene: .
CDR3nt: TGTGCCATCAGTGACCGGGCAGGGGCGAACACTGAAGCTTTCTTT
CDR3aa: CAISDRAGANTEAFF

abundance: .
j_gene: TRBJ1-3
v_gene: TRBV28
d_gene: .
CDR3nt: TGTGCCAGCAGTTGGAGTAGATACCCCATATATTTT
CDR3aa: CASSWSRYPIYF

abundance: .
j_gene: TRBJ1-6
v_gene: TRBV30
d_gene: .
CDR3nt: TGTGCCTGGAAGGACACATACGGAGGTAATTCACCCCTCCACTTT
CDR3aa: CAWKDTYGGNSPLHF

abundance: .
j_gene: TRBJ2-7
v_gene: TRBV5-6
d_gene: TRBD1
CDR3nt: TGTGCCAGCAGCTACCCGACAGGGAGTAACGAGCAGTACTTC
CDR3aa: CASSYPTGSNEQYF

abundance: .
j_gene: TRBJ2-5
v_gene: TRBV5-1
d_gene: TRBD1
CDR3nt: TGCGCCAGCAGTTGGGCAGGGGGCCTAAAAGAGACCCAGTACTTC
CDR3aa: CASSWAGGLKETQYF

abundance: .
j_gene: TRBJ1-4
v_gene: TRBV28
d_gene: .
CDR3nt: TGTGCCAGCAGTTTCCCGGGACCTCCGGTTTGGGCTAATGAAAAACTGTTTTTT
CDR3aa: CASSFPGPPVWANEKLFF

abundance: once
j_gene: TRBJ2-2
v_gene: TRBV19
d_gene: TRBD1
CDR3nt: TGTGCCAGTCGGGGACAGCTACTAAACACCGGGGAGCTGTTTTTT
CDR3aa: CASRGQLLNTGELFF

abundance: once
j_gene: TRBJ2-1
v_gene: TRBV11-2
d_gene: .
CDR3nt: TGTGCCAGCAGCTTGGGGTCGCACCCCGGCAATGAGCAGTTCTTC
CDR3aa: CASSLGSHPGNEQFF

abundance: .
j_gene: TRBJ2-3
v_gene: TRBV11-2
d_gene: .
CDR3nt: TGTGCCAGCAGCCTTGATGGGCGGGGCACAGATACGCAGTATTTT
CDR3aa: CASSLDGRGTDTQYF

abundance: .
j_gene: TRBJ2-3
v_gene: TRBV5-5
d_gene: .
CDR3nt: TGTGCCAGCAGCACGGCTCGGACAGTCGGAGGGGATACGCAGTATTTT
CDR3aa: CASSTARTVGGDTQYF

abundance: .
j_gene: TRBJ2-4
v_gene: TRBV5-6
d_gene: .
CDR3nt: TGTGCCAGCAGCTTGGTGGGAAACATTCAGTACTTC
CDR3aa: CASSLVGNIQYF

abundance: .
j_gene: TRBJ2-2
v_gene: TRBV9
d_gene: TRBD1
CDR3nt: TGTGCCAGCAGCGGACAGGGACGATTCACCGGGGAGCTGTTTTTT
CDR3aa: CASSGQGRFTGELFF

abundance: .
j_gene: TRBJ2-1
v_gene: TRBV15
d_gene: TRBD2
CDR3nt: TGTGCCACCAGCAGAGACCCTACTAGCGGGAGTACCTTCAATGAGCAGTTCTTC
CDR3aa: CATSRDPTSGSTFNEQFF

abundance: .
j_gene: TRBJ1-5
v_gene: TRBV6-1
d_gene: .
CDR3nt: TGTGCCAGCAGTGCCCGGGCGCTAGGGAATCAGCCCCAGCATTTT
CDR3aa: CASSARALGNQPQHF

abundance: .
j_gene: TRBJ1-2
v_gene: TRBV30
d_gene: .
CDR3nt: TGTGCCTACAACGGCGGGGGGCCCTATGGCTACACCTTC
CDR3aa: CAYNGGGPYGYTF

abundance: few
j_gene: TRBJ1-5
v_gene: TRBV18
d_gene: .
CDR3nt: TGTGCCAGCTCGACAGCTACTAATCAGCCCCAGCATTTT
CDR3aa: CASSTATNQPQHF

abundance: .
j_gene: TRBJ2-7
v_gene: TRBV10-3
d_gene: TRBD1
CDR3nt: TGTGCCATCGGGGCGGGACAGGGACCATCTGAGCAGTACTTC
CDR3aa: CAIGAGQGPSEQYF

abundance: .
j_gene: TRBJ1-2
v_gene: TRBV19
d_gene: .
CDR3nt: TGTGCCAGTAGTATGGGGATGTCCCTAAATCTCTTCAACTATGGCTACACCTTC
CDR3aa: CASSMGMSLNLFNYGYTF

abundance: .
j_gene: TRBJ1-5
v_gene: TRBV7-8
d_gene: TRBD1
CDR3nt: TGTGCCAGCAGCTTAAAAGGGGACAGGGGATTCCAAAGCAATCAGCCCCAGCATTTT
CDR3aa: CASSLKGDRGFQSNQPQHF

abundance: .
j_gene: TRBJ2-1
v_gene: TRBV30
d_gene: TRBD1
CDR3nt: TGTGCCTGGAGGGGACAGGGCACCTCCTACAATGAGCAGTTCTTC
CDR3aa: CAWRGQGTSYNEQFF

abundance: once
j_gene: TRBJ2-7
v_gene: TRBV6-5
d_gene: .
CDR3nt: TGTGCCTCTCGGCGAATGTTCCTGGAGCAGTACTTC
CDR3aa: CASRRMFLEQYF

abundance: .
j_gene: TRBJ2-7
v_gene: TRBV18
d_gene: TRBD1
CDR3nt: TGTGCCAGCTCACCGGGACAGCTTAACGAGCAGTACTTC
CDR3aa: CASSPGQLNEQYF

abundance: .
j_gene: TRBJ1-3
v_gene: TRBV2
d_gene: .
CDR3nt: TGTGCCAGCAGTGACAGGACATCTAACATCGGAAACACCATATATTTT
CDR3aa: CASSDRTSNIGNTIYF

abundance: .
j_gene: TRBJ2-5
v_gene: TRBV9
d_gene: TRBD2
CDR3nt: TGTGCCAGCAGCTCGAAAGGCGGGGGGTTCCAAGAGACCCAGTACTTC
CDR3aa: CASSSKGGGFQETQYF

abundance: .
j_gene: TRBJ1-3
v_gene: TRBV19
d_gene: .
CDR3nt: TGTGCCAGTATCAACTCTGGAAACACCATATATTTT
CDR3aa: CASINSGNTIYF

abundance: .
j_gene: TRBJ1-3
v_gene: TRBV4-1
d_gene: .
CDR3nt: TGCGCCAGCAGGGTCACAGGGAGCTCTGGAAACACCATATATTTT
CDR3aa: CASRVTGSSGNTIYF

abundance: .
j_gene: TRBJ1-2
v_gene: TRBV6-5
d_gene: TRBD1
CDR3nt: TGTGCCAGCAGGAGGCTCGGGACAGCCTATGGCTACACCTTC
CDR3aa: CASRRLGTAYGYTF

abundance: .
j_gene: TRBJ2-1
v_gene: TRBV10-3
d_gene: .
CDR3nt: TGTGCCATCAGTGAGTCGGGGGATGAGCAGTTCTTC
CDR3aa: CAISESGDEQFF

abundance: .
j_gene: TRBJ1-1
v_gene: TRBV6-1
d_gene: TRBD1
CDR3nt: TGTGCCAGCAGGAGACAGGGAGGCACTGAAGCTTTCTTT
CDR3aa: CASRRQGGTEAFF

abundance: .
j_gene: TRBJ1-1
v_gene: TRBV19
d_gene: TRBD1
CDR3nt: TGTGCCAGTATGGGACAGGGAAACACTGAAGCTTTCTTT
CDR3aa: CASMGQGNTEAFF

abundance: few
j_gene: TRBJ1-2
v_gene: TRBV7-2
d_gene: .
CDR3nt: TGTGCCAGCAGCTTAAGACAGAACTATGGCTACACCTTC
CDR3aa: CASSLRQNYGYTF

abundance: .
j_gene: TRBJ2-7
v_gene: TRBV6-1
d_gene: TRBD2
CDR3nt: TGTGCCAGCAGACCTAGCGGGGGCCCCTACGAGCAGTACTTC
CDR3aa: CASRPSGGPYEQYF

abundance: .
j_gene: TRBJ1-1
v_gene: TRBV7-9
d_gene: .
CDR3nt: TGTGCCAGCAGCTTACTGGGAACAGGGATGAACACTGAAGCTTTCTTT
CDR3aa: CASSLLGTGMNTEAFF

abundance: once
j_gene: TRBJ2-6
v_gene: TRBV10-3
d_gene: .
CDR3nt: TGTGCCATCAGTGAGGGAGGGACACGGGCCAACGTCCTGACTTTC
CDR3aa: CAISEGGTRANVLTF

abundance: .
j_gene: TRBJ1-1
v_gene: TRBV5-1
d_gene: TRBD1
CDR3nt: TGCGCCAGCAGCTTGTCAGGGGGAGGGAACACTGAAGCTTTCTTT
CDR3aa: CASSLSGGGNTEAFF

abundance: once
j_gene: TRBJ2-1
v_gene: TRBV29-1
d_gene: TRBD2
CDR3nt: TGCAGCGTGACGACTAGCGGGAGTGAGCAGTTCTTC
CDR3aa: CSVTTSGSEQFF

abundance: .
j_gene: TRBJ2-5
v_gene: TRBV4-1
d_gene: TRBD2
CDR3nt: TGCGCCAGCAGCCAAGTCGGCGGGGGGCCGATGTTAGAGACCCAGTACTTC
CDR3aa: CASSQVGGGPMLETQYF

abundance: .
j_gene: TRBJ1-2
v_gene: TRBV2
d_gene: TRBD1
CDR3nt: TGTGCCAGCAGCAAAGGACAGGGGCTAGTTTCCTATGGCTACACCTTC
CDR3aa: CASSKGQGLVSYGYTF

abundance: .
j_gene: TRBJ2-5
v_gene: TRBV2
d_gene: TRBD2
CDR3nt: TGTGCCAGCAGTGAAACCCCTAGCGGGGGTGCAGGGACCCAGTACTTC
CDR3aa: CASSETPSGGAGTQYF

abundance: .
j_gene: TRBJ2-1
v_gene: TRBV7-9
d_gene: TRBD2
CDR3nt: TGTGCCAGCAGCTTAGGACTAGCGGGAGGTCCCTACAATGAGCAGTTCTTC
CDR3aa: CASSLGLAGGPYNEQFF

abundance: .
j_gene: TRBJ2-7
v_gene: TRBV29-1
d_gene: TRBD2
CDR3nt: TGCAGCGCCGGGGAGGGAACCGAGCAGTACTTC
CDR3aa: CSAGEGTEQYF

abundance: .
j_gene: TRBJ2-4
v_gene: TRBV2
d_gene: .
CDR3nt: TGTGCCGAAAGGGGGACCGGGAGCACGATTGAGGCCAAAAACATTCAGTACTTC
CDR3aa: CAERGTGSTIEAKNIQYF

abundance: .
j_gene: TRBJ2-5
v_gene: TRBV5-4
d_gene: TRBD1
CDR3nt: TGTGCCAGCAGCTTGGGGGACAGGGTACCGGAGACCCAGTACTTC
CDR3aa: CASSLGDRVPETQYF

abundance: .
j_gene: TRBJ2-1
v_gene: TRBV9
d_gene: TRBD2
CDR3nt: TGTGCCAGCAGTTTCCGGCGGATAGCGGGAACCTACAATGAGCAGTTCTTC
CDR3aa: CASSFRRIAGTYNEQFF

abundance: .
j_gene: TRBJ2-1
v_gene: TRBV9
d_gene: TRBD2
CDR3nt: TGTGCCAGCAGCGTAGCAGTGACTAGCGGCGACAATGAGCAGTTCTTC
CDR3aa: CASSVAVTSGDNEQFF

abundance: few
j_gene: TRBJ1-1
v_gene: TRBV19
d_gene: TRBD1
CDR3nt: TGTGCCAGTAGGCAGACAGGGATGAACACTGAAGCTTTCTTT
CDR3aa: CASRQTGMNTEAFF

abundance: .
j_gene: TRBJ1-2
v_gene: TRBV28
d_gene: .
CDR3nt: TGTGCCAGCAGTATAGGACCTAGCTATGGCTACACCTTC
CDR3aa: CASSIGPSYGYTF

abundance: .
j_gene: TRBJ1-5
v_gene: TRBV5-3
d_gene: .
CDR3nt: TGTGCCAGGCTCAAGGGGATTAGCAATCAGCCCCAGCATTTT
CDR3aa: CARLKGISNQPQHF

abundance: few
j_gene: TRBJ2-3
v_gene: TRBV7-3
d_gene: .
CDR3nt: TGTGCCAGCAGCCCCCAGGCGGTTAGCACAGATACGCAGTATTTT
CDR3aa: CASSPQAVSTDTQYF

abundance: .
j_gene: TRBJ2-3
v_gene: TRBV27
d_gene: TRBD1
CDR3nt: TGTGCCAGCAGTGACAGGGGAACAGATACGCAGTATTTT
CDR3aa: CASSDRGTDTQYF

abundance: .
j_gene: TRBJ2-3
v_gene: TRBV7-2
d_gene: .
CDR3nt: TGTGCCAGCAGCTTAGACGGTCCAGATACGCAGTATTTT
CDR3aa: CASSLDGPDTQYF

abundance: .
j_gene: TRBJ1-1
v_gene: TRBV2
d_gene: .
CDR3nt: TGTGCCAGCAAGCTCGGGGGGACGAACACTGAAGCTTTCTTT
CDR3aa: CASKLGGTNTEAFF

abundance: .
j_gene: TRBJ1-2
v_gene: TRBV6-1
d_gene: .
CDR3nt: TGTGCCAGCAGTGAGCAGAGCTATGGCTACACCTTC
CDR3aa: CASSEQSYGYTF

abundance: .
j_gene: TRBJ2-4
v_gene: TRBV11-1
d_gene: .
CDR3nt: TGTGCCAGCAGCTTAGCGGTAGTGGGGGAAAACATTCAGTACTTC
CDR3aa: CASSLAVVGENIQYF

abundance: .
j_gene: TRBJ1-6
v_gene: TRBV28
d_gene: .
CDR3nt: TGTGCCAGCAGACCTGCGGGGGCTAGCTCCTATAATTCACCCCTCCACTTT
CDR3aa: CASRPAGASSYNSPLHF